Given below is one T cell receptor (beta chain) in context. Its target is not known. This CDR3 is also generated by other DNA sequences in the sample. Every subset had its genomic DNA shared out evenly among several immunoSEQ plates. How the authors handled the data: ImmunoSEQ supplied junction-only sequences lacking quality scores, so filtering was different. The table came from immunoSEQ multiplex PCR; TCRdb's copy has only in-frame clones and leaves some out. V and J calls and clone size are those listed in that table; D and trimming were worked out from the DNA. This table has 2 million to 3 million clones, over 85% appearing once. The record originates from a study of shared clonotypes between healthy human individuals. The CDR3 consists of 14 residues. CDR1 and CDR2 (germline): SGHTA, FQGTGA. V lost 0 bases to trimming and J lost 4 bases, with 9 bases between them. General study results and limits: Among a few donors, roughly 5.5% of naive CD4 clonotypes were found in common.

Sequenced sample: naive CD4+ T cells from PBMCs. Subset defined: CD45RA+ positively selected. The chain couples TRBV7-3 to TRBJ1-1; D remains unclear. This sequence was found in a young man in good health. Some clones in this sample may be carry-over from other donors' samples. The CDR3 here is CASSLTGLSTEAFF. The DNA for the CDR3 is TGTGCCAGCAGCTTAACGGGGTTAAGCACTGAAGCTTTCTTT.